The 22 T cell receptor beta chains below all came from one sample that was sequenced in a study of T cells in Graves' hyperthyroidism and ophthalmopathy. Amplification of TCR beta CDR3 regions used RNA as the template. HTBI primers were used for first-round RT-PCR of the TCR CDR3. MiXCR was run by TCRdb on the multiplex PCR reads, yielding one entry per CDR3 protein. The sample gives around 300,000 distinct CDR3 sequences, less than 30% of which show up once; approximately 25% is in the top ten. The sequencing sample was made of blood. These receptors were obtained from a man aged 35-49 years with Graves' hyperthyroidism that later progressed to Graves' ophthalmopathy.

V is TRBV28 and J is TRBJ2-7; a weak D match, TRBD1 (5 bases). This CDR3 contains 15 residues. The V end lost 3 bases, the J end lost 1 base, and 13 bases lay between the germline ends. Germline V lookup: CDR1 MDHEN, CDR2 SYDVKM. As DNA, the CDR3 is TGTGCCAGCAGTTTTGATGGGGCATTTTCCTACGAGCAGTACTTC. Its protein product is CASSFDGAFSYEQYF.

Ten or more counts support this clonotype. CDR3 bases: TGTGCCAGCAGTGTTTCAGGTTTTAGCAATCAGCCCCAGCATTTT. This codes for CASSVSGFSNQPQHF. V usage is TRBV6-1 and J usage is TRBJ1-5; unclear D gene. CDR1 is MNHNS and CDR2 is SASEGT in the germline V gene. The germline V and J ends were trimmed by 4 bases and 0 bases, with 10 bases remaining between them. The CDR3 loop spans 15 amino acids.

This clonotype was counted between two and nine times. This CDR3 is CASSLPTGLNEQYF. The CDR3 region has the DNA TGTGCCAGCAGTTTACCCACAGGACTAAACGAGCAGTACTTC. The chain links TRBV28 to TRBJ2-7; perhaps TRBD2 as D (6 bases). The V end lost 2 bases, the J end lost 5 bases, and 13 bases lay between the germline ends. Germline V lookup: CDR1 MDHEN, CDR2 SYDVKM. This CDR3 has 14 residues.

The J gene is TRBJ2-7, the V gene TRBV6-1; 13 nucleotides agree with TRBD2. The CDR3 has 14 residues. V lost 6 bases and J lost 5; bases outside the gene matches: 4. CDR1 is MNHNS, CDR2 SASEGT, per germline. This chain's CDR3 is CASRALAGGDEQYF. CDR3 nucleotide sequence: TGTGCCAGCAGAGCACTAGCGGGAGGGGACGAGCAGTACTTC.

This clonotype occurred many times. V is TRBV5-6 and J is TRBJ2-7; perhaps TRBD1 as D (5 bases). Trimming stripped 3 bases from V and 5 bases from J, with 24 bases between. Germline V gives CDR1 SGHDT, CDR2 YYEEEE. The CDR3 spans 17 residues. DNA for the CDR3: TGTGCCAGCAGCTCATCAATCGACAGCCTGGTCCTGGACGAGCAGTACTTC. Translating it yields CASSSSIDSLVLDEQYF.

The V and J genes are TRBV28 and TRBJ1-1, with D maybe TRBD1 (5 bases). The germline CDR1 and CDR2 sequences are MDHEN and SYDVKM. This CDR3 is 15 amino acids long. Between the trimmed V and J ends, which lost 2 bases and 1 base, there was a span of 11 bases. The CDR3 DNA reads TGTGCCAGCAGTTTAGAACAGGCGAGGAACACTGAAGCTTTCTTT. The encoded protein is CASSLEQARNTEAFF.

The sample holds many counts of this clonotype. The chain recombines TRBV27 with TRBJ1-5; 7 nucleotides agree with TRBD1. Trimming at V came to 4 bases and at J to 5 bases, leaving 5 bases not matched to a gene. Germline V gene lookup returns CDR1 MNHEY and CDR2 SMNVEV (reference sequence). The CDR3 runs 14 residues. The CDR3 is CASSSGGGDQPQHF. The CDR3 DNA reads TGTGCCAGCAGTTCAGGAGGGGGCGATCAGCCCCAGCATTTT.

CDR3 coding DNA: TGTGCCAGCAGTGATACCCAGGATCAGCCCCAGCATTTT. Amino acid sequence: CASSDTQDQPQHF. The chain carries TRBV6-1 and TRBJ1-5; D remains unclear. The CDR3 is 13 amino acids. Germline values: CDR1 MNHNS, CDR2 SASEGT. The ends were cut back, 3 bases at V and 5 bases at J, with 8 bases in the middle.

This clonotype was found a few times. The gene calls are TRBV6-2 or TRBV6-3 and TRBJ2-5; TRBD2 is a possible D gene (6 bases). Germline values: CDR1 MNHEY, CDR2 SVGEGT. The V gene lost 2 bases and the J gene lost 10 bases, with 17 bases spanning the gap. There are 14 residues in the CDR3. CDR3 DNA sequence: TGTGCCAGCAGTTACGGGGGACTGCGCGGGCACCAGTACTTC. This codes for CASSYGGLRGHQYF.

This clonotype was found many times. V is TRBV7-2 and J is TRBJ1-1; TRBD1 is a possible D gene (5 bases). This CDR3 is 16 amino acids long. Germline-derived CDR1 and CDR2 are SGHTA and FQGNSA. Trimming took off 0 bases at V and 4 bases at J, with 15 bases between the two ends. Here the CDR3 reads CASSLAFYRMGTEAFF. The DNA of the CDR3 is TGTGCCAGCAGCTTAGCATTTTACAGGATGGGCACTGAAGCTTTCTTT.

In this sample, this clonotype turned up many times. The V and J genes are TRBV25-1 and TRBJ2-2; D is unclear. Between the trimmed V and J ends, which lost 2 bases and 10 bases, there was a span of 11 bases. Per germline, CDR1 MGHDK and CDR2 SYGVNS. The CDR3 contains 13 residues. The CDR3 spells CASSEPDGQELFF. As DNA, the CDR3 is TGTGCCAGCAGTGAACCGGACGGTCAGGAGCTGTTTTTT.

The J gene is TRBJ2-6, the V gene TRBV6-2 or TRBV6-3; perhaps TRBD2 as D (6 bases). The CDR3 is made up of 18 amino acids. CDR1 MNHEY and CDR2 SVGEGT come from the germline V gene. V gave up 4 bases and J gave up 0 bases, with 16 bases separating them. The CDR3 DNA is TGTGCCAGCAGTTGGACTACCGGAAAACCCTCTGGGGCCAACGTCCTGACTTTC. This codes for CASSWTTGKPSGANVLTF.

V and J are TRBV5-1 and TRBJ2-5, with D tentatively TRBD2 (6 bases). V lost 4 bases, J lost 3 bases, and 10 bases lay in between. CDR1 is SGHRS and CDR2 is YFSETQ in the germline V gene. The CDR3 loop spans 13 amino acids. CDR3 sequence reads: CASSQGLEETQYF. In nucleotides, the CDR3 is TGCGCCAGCAGCCAGGGACTTGAAGAGACCCAGTACTTC.

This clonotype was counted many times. The CDR3, as DNA: TGTGCCAGCAGCCCCCGGACAGGGAGAACCGGGGAGCTGTTTTTT. As protein: CASSPRTGRTGELFF. V usage is TRBV14 and J usage is TRBJ2-2; the match to TRBD1 covers 8 bases. The CDR3 totals 15 residues. Trimming cost V 4 bases and J 5 bases; bases outside gene matches: 6. Germline CDR1 reads SGHDN; CDR2 reads FVKESK.

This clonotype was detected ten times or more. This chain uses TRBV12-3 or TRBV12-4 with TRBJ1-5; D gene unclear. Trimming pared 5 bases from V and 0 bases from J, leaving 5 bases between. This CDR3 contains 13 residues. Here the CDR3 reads CASSRLSNQPQHF. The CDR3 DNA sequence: TGTGCCAGCAGTCGTCTTAGCAATCAGCCCCAGCATTTT.

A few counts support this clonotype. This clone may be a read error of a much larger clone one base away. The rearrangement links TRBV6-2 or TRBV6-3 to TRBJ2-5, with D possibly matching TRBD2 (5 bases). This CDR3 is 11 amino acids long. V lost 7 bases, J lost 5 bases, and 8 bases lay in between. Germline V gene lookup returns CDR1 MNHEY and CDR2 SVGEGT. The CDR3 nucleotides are TGTGCCAGCAAGTCGGGGGAGACCCAGTACTTC. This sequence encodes CASKSGETQYF.

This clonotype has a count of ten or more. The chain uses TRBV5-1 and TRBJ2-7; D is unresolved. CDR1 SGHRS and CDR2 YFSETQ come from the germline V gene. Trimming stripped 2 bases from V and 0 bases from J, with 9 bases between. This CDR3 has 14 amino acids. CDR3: CASSFRGNSYEQYF. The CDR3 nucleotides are TGCGCCAGCAGCTTTCGAGGTAACTCCTACGAGCAGTACTTC.

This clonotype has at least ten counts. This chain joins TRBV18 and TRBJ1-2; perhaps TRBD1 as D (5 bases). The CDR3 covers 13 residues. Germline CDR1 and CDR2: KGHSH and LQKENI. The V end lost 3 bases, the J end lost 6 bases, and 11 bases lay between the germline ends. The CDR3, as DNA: TGTGCCAGCTCACCGGGGGAAGGGGATGGCTACACCTTC. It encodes CASSPGEGDGYTF.

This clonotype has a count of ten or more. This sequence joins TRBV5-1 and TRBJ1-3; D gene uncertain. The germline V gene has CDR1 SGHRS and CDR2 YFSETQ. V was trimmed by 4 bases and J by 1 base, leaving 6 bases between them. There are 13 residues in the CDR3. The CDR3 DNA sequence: TGCGCCAGCAGCCCACCGTCTGGAAACACCATATATTTT. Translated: CASSPPSGNTIYF.

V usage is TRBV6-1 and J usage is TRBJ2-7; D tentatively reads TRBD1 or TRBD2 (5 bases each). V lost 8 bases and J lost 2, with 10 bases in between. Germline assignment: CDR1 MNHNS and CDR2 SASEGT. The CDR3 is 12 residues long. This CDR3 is CASWDHAYEQYF. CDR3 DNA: TGTGCCAGCTGGGACCACGCCTACGAGCAGTACTTC.

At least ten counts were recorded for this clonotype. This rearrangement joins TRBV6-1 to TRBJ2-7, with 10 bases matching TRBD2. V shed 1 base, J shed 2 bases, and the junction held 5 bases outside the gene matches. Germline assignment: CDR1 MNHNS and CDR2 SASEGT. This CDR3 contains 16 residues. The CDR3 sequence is CASSEGPSGSPYEQYF. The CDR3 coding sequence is TGTGCCAGCAGTGAAGGTCCTAGCGGGAGCCCCTACGAGCAGTACTTC.

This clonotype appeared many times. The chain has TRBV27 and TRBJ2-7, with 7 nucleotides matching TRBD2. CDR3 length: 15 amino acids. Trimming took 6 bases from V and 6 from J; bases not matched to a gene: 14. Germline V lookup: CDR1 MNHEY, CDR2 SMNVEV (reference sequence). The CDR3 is CASRPLGGRWFEQYF. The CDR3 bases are TGTGCCAGCAGACCCCTCGGGGGGAGATGGTTCGAGCAGTACTTC.